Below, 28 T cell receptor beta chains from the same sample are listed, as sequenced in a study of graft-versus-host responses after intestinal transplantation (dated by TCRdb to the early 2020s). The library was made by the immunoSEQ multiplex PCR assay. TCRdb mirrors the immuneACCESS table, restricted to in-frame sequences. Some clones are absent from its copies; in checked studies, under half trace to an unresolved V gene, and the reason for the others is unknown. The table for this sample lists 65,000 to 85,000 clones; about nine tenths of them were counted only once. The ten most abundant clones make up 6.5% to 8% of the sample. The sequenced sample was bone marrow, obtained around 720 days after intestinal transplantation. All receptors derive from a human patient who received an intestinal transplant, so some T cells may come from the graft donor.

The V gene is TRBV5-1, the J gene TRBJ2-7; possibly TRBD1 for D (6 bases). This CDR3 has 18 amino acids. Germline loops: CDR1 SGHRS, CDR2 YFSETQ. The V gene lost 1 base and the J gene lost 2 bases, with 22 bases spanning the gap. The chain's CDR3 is CASSLNSFPAAGAYEQYF. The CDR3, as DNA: TGCGCCAGCAGCTTGAACAGTTTCCCCGCCGCAGGGGCCTACGAGCAGTACTTC.

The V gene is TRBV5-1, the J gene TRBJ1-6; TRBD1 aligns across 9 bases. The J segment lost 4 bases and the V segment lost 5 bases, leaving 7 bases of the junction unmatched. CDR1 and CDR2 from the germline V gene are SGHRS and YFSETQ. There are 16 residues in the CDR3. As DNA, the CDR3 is TGCGCCAGCAGATCGGACAGGGGAGTTTATAATTCACCCCTCCACTTT. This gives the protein CASRSDRGVYNSPLHF.

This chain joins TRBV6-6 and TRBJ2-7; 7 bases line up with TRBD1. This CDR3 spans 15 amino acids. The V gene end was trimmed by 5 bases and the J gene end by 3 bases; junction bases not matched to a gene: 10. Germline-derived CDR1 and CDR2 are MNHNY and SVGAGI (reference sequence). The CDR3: CASSTTGLDVYEQYF. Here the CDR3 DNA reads TGTGCCAGCAGTACGACAGGGCTCGATGTCTACGAGCAGTACTTC.

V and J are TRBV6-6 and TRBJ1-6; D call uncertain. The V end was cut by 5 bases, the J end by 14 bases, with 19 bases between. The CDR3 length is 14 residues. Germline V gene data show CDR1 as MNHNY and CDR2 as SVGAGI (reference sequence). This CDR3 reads CASSPPGPRSALHF. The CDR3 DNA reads TGTGCCAGCAGTCCCCCCGGGCCAAGGTCGGCCCTCCACTTT.

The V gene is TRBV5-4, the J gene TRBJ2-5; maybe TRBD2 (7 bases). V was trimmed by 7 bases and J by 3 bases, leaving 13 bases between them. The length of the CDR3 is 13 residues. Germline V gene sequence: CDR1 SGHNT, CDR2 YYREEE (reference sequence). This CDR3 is CASGRAGEETQYF. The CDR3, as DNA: TGTGCCAGCGGGAGGGCAGGGGAAGAGACCCAGTACTTC.

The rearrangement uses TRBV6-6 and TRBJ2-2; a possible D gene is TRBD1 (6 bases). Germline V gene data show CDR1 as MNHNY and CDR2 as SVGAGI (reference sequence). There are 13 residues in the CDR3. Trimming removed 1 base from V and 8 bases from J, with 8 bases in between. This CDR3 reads CASSYLDRGELFF. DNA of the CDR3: TGTGCCAGCAGTTACTTAGACAGGGGGGAGCTGTTTTTT.

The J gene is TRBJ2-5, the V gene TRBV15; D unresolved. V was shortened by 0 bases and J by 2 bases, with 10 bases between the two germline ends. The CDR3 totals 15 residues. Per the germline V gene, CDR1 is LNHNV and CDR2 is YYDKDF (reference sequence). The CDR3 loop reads CATSRDWDLQETQYF. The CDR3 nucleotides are TGTGCCACCAGCAGAGATTGGGATTTACAAGAGACCCAGTACTTC.

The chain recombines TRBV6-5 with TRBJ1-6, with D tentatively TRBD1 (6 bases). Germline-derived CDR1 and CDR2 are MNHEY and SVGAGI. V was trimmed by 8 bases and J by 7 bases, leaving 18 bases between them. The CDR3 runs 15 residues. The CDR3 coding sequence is TGTGCCAGCCACTTTAACCGGGACATCAATTCACCCCTCCACTTT. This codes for CASHFNRDINSPLHF.

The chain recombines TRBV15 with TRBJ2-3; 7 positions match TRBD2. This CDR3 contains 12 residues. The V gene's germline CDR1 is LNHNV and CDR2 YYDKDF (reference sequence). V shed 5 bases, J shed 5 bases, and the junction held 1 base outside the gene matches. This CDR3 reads CATSGGGDTQYF. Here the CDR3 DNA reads TGTGCCACCAGCGGGGGGGGAGATACGCAGTATTTT. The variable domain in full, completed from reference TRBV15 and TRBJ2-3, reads DAMVIQNPRYQVTQFGKPVTLSCSQTLNHNVMYWYQQKSSQAPKLLFHYYDKDFNNEADTPDNFQSRRPNTSFCFLDIRSPGLGDTAMYLCATSGGGDTQYFGPGTRLTVL.

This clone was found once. CDR3 DNA sequence: TGCGCCAGCAGTGATACTAGCGGGGGCGCGCAGCAGTACTTC. Translation gives CASSDTSGGAQQYF. The V gene is TRBV10-2, the J gene TRBJ2-7, with 11 nucleotides matching TRBD2. The junction had 6 bases not matched to a gene; V was cut back by 3 bases and J by 8 bases. CDR1 is WSHSY, CDR2 SAAADI, per germline. This CDR3 contains 14 residues.

The CDR3 here is CASSQAGTSGTYEQYF. DNA of the CDR3: TGTGCCAGCAGCCAAGCCGGGACTAGCGGAACCTACGAGCAGTACTTC. The chain uses TRBV5-4 and TRBJ2-7, with 11 nucleotides matching TRBD2. V shed 4 bases and J 2 bases; nucleotides not matched to a gene: 8. Germline V gene lookup returns CDR1 SGHNT and CDR2 YYREEE (reference sequence). The CDR3 covers 16 residues.

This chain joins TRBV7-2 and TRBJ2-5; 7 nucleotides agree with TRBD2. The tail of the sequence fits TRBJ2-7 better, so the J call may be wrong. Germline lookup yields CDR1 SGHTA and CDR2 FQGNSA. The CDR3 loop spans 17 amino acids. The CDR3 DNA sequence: TGTGCCAGCAGCTCCTTATGGTTGGTGCCTAGCGGCTACGAGCAGTACTTC. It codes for CASSSLWLVPSGYEQYF.

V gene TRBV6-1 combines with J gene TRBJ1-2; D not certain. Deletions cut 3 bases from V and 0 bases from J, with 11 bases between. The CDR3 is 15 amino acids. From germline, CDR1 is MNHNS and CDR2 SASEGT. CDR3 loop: CASSDESASNYGYTF. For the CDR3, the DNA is TGTGCCAGCAGTGACGAATCCGCCTCTAACTATGGCTACACCTTC.

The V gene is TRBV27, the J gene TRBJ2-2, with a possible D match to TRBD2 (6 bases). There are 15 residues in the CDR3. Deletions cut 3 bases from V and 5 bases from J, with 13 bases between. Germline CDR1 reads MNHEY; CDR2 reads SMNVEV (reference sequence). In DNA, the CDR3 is TGTGCCAGCAGTTTCACGGGAGTAGGGACCGGGGAGCTGTTTTTT. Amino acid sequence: CASSFTGVGTGELFF.

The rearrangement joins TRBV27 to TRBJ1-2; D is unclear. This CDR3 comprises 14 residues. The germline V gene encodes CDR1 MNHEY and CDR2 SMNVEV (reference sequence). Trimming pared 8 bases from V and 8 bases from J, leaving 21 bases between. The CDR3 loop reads CASRPPEKTGGYTF. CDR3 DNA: TGTGCCAGCCGACCTCCGGAGAAAACCGGCGGCTACACCTTC.

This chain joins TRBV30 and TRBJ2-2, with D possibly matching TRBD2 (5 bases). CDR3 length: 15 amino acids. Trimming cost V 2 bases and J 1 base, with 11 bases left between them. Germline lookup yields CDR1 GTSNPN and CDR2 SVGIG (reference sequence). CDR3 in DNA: TGTGCCTGGAGTAGAGGGATGGGGAACACCGGGGAGCTGTTTTTT. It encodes CAWSRGMGNTGELFF.

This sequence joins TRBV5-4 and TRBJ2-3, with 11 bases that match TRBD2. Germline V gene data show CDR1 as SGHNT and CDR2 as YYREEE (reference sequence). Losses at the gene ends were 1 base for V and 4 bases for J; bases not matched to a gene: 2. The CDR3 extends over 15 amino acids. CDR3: CASSLNSGGADTQYF. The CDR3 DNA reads TGTGCCAGCAGCTTGAATAGCGGGGGGGCAGATACGCAGTATTTT.

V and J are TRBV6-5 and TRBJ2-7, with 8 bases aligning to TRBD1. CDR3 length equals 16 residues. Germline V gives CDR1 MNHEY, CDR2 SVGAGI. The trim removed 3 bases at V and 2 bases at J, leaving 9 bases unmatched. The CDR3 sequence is CASSYKVGTGTYEQYF. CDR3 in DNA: TGTGCCAGCAGTTATAAGGTGGGGACAGGAACCTACGAGCAGTACTTC.

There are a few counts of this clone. CDR3 in DNA: TGTGCCAGCAGTTTATCGGCAGGCTATGGCTACACCTTC. This codes for CASSLSAGYGYTF. The chain links TRBV27 to TRBJ1-2; D unresolved. Germline loops: CDR1 MNHEY, CDR2 SMNVEV (reference sequence). Trimming shortened V by 0 bases and J by 4 bases, and 6 bases separated the two germline ends. The CDR3 runs 13 residues.

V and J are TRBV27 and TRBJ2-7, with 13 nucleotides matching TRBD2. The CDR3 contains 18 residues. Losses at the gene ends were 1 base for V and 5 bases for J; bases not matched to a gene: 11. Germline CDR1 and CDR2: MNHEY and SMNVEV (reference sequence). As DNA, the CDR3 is TGTGCCAGCAGTTTATGGGGACTAGCGGGAAAGCGGTCCAACGAGCAGTACTTC. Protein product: CASSLWGLAGKRSNEQYF.

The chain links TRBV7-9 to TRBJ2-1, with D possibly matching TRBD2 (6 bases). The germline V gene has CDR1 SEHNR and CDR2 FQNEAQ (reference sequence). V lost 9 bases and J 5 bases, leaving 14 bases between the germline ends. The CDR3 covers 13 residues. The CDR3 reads CASKPGGNNEQFF. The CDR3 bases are TGTGCCAGTAAACCCGGAGGGAACAATGAGCAGTTCTTC.

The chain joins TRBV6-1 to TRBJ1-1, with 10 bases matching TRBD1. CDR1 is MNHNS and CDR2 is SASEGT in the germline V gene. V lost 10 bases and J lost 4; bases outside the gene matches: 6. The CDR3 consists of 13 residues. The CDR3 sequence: CATLGQGVTEAFF. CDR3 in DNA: TGTGCCACCCTCGGACAGGGGGTCACTGAAGCTTTCTTT.

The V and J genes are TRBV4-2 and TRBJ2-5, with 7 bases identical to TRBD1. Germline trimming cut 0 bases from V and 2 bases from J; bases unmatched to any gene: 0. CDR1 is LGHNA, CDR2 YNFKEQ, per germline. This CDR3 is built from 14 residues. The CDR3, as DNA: TGTGCCAGCAGCCAAGACAGGGGGCAAGAGACCCAGTACTTC. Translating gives CASSQDRGQETQYF.

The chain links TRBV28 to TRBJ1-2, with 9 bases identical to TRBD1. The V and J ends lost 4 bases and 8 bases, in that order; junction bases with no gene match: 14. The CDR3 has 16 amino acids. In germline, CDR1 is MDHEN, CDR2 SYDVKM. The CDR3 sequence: CASSSRGAGTGRGYTF. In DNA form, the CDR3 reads TGTGCCAGCAGTTCCCGGGGTGCTGGGACAGGGAGAGGCTACACCTTC.

CDR3: CASSLKGQLAANTGELFF. CDR3 sequence (DNA): TGTGCCAGCAGCTTGAAGGGACAGTTAGCTGCGAACACCGGGGAGCTGTTTTTT. The chain carries TRBV5-5 and TRBJ2-2; 7 bases agree with TRBD1. The CDR3 covers 18 residues. Germline CDR1 reads SGHKS; CDR2 reads YYEKEE (reference sequence). Unmatched junction bases numbered 9, after V lost 1 base and J lost 0 bases. Full variable domain (outside the CDR3, taken from reference TRBV5-5 and TRBJ2-2): DAGVTQSPTHLIKTRGQQVTLRCSPISGHKSVSWYQQVLGQGPQFIFQYYEKEERGRGNFPDRFSARQFPNYSSELNVNALLLGDSALYLCASSLKGQLAANTGELFFGEGSRLTVL.

For the CDR3, the DNA is TGTGCCAGCAGCCCCGTAGCGGGGGGAGGAACAGATACGCAGTATTTT. The encoded protein is CASSPVAGGGTDTQYF. V gene TRBV5-4 combines with J gene TRBJ2-3; TRBD2 matches at 10 bases. The length of the CDR3 is 16 residues. The germline CDR1 and CDR2 sequences are SGHNT and YYREEE (reference sequence). V gave up 4 bases and J gave up 3 bases; unmatched junction bases: 8.

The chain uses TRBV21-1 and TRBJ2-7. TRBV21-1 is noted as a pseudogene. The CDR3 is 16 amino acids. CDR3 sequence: CASSKATAVGGHEQYF. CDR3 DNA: TGTGCCAGCAGCAAAGCGACTGCAGTCGGGGGCCACGAGCAGTACTTC.

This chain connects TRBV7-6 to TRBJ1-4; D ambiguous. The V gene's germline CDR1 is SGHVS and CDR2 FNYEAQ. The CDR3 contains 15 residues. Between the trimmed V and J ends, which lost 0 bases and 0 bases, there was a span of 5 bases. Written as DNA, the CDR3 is TGTGCCAGCAGCTTAGCTGGGGCAACTAATGAAAAACTGTTTTTT. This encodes CASSLAGATNEKLFF.